This T cell receptor (beta chain) was sequenced for a study of cytomegalovirus exposure and HLA in healthy donors. With respect to this clone: What it recognizes is unknown.

V lost 3 bases and J lost 2, with 7 bases in between. The CDR3 runs to 13 residues. Per germline, CDR1 SGHDN and CDR2 FVKESK. The PCR employed 60 Vbeta primers together with 13 Jbeta primers. The table came from immunoSEQ multiplex PCR; TCRdb's copy has only in-frame clones and leaves some out. Among 95,000 to 150,000 clones listed, 80% were seen once. Study-wide results and caveats: A missense variant in DCLRE1C was later tied to TCR beta V- and J-gene trimming. Accurate predictions that matched the HLA-A and HLA-B alleles of most subjects were reportedly made from TCR beta sequences.

The rearrangement links TRBV14 to TRBJ1-1, with TRBD1 as a possible D gene (5 bases). This clonotype was sampled from a female donor in good health and CMV-seropositive. The sample taken for sequencing was PBMCs. CDR3 region: CASSQQGNTEAFF. The CDR3 region has the DNA TGTGCCAGCAGCCAGCAGGGTAACACTGAAGCTTTCTTT.